These T cell receptor beta chains were read from a single sample in a study of radiotherapy plus CTLA-4 blockade in lung cancer. Profiling relied on immunoSEQ multiplex PCR, and the TCRdb table lists in-frame clones only, not all of them. Among tens of thousands of clones listed, approximately 80% were seen once. Specimen: peripheral blood, collected from a patient treated with radiotherapy plus ipilimumab. The receptors come from a human donor with non-small cell lung cancer whose response to radiotherapy plus ipilimumab could not be evaluated. The CDR3 runs from the conserved cysteine through the conserved F or W. The D gene is left open where the match is weak. Size tells how often a clone was seen (once, few, many) or the class of an expanded clone, and some rows leave it out.

d_gene: .
v_gene: TRBV18
j_gene: TRBJ1-2
abundance: .
len: 13
CDR3nt: TGTGCCAGCTCTTCAACACCTAACTATGGCTACACCTTC
CDR3aa: CASSSTPNYGYTF

d_gene: .
v_gene: TRBV25-1
j_gene: TRBJ2-7
abundance: .
len: 16
CDR3nt: TGTGCCAGCAGTGAGGAAGCCCAGGGTGGATCCTACGAGCAGTACTTC
CDR3aa: CASSEEAQGGSYEQYF

d_gene: .
v_gene: TRBV5-1
j_gene: TRBJ2-6
abundance: once
len: 16
CDR3nt: TGCGCCAGCAGCTTCTCACTGGTCTCTGGGGCCAACGTCCTGACTTTC
CDR3aa: CASSFSLVSGANVLTF

d_gene: .
v_gene: TRBV9
j_gene: TRBJ2-5
abundance: .
len: 17
CDR3nt: TGTGCCAGCAGCGTAGCTCCTACCGGATCGGGGAGCGAGACCCAGTACTTC
CDR3aa: CASSVAPTGSGSETQYF

d_gene: .
v_gene: TRBV19
j_gene: TRBJ1-5
abundance: .
len: 14
CDR3nt: TGTGCCAGCTCAACGGGGTTTAGCAATCAGCCCCAGCATTTT
CDR3aa: CASSTGFSNQPQHF

d_gene: TRBD2
v_gene: TRBV11-2
j_gene: TRBJ2-2
abundance: once
len: 15
CDR3nt: TGTGCCAGCGCCGGGGGGGGAAACTCCCTTGGGGAGCTGTTTTTT
CDR3aa: CASAGGGNSLGELFF

d_gene: .
v_gene: TRBV7-3
j_gene: TRBJ2-1
abundance: .
len: 16
CDR3nt: TGTGCGACGGCGGGTGGGGGGACTCCAAGCCGGGGTGAGCAGTTCTTC
CDR3aa: CATAGGGTPSRGEQFF

d_gene: TRBD2
v_gene: TRBV18
j_gene: TRBJ2-3
abundance: .
len: 15
CDR3nt: TGTGCCAGCTCCGGCGGGGGGCATAACACAGATACGCAGTATTTT
CDR3aa: CASSGGGHNTDTQYF

d_gene: TRBD2
v_gene: TRBV5-4
j_gene: TRBJ2-3
abundance: .
len: 13
CDR3nt: TGTGCCAGCAGCAATGCGGGAGGGGATACGCAGTATTTT
CDR3aa: CASSNAGGDTQYF

d_gene: TRBD2
v_gene: TRBV5-1
j_gene: TRBJ2-7
abundance: .
len: 19
CDR3nt: TGCGCCAGCAGGCGGCTGGGGCTAGCGGGAGGGCCTTCCCCTTGGGAGCAGTACTTC
CDR3aa: CASRRLGLAGGPSPWEQYF

d_gene: .
v_gene: TRBV29-1
j_gene: TRBJ2-7
abundance: .
len: 16
CDR3nt: TGCAGCGTTGAAAGAGGGGAAGCGGGTACGACCTACGAGCAGTACTTC
CDR3aa: CSVERGEAGTTYEQYF

d_gene: .
v_gene: TRBV5-1
j_gene: TRBJ1-2
abundance: .
len: 16
CDR3nt: TGCGCCAGCAGCTTGGATGCCCGGACAGCCAACTATGGCTACACCTTC
CDR3aa: CASSLDARTANYGYTF

d_gene: TRBD2
v_gene: TRBV7-2
j_gene: TRBJ2-1
abundance: .
len: 15
CDR3nt: TGTGCCAGCAGAACTAGCGGGGGGGCTTACAATGAGCAGTTCTTC
CDR3aa: CASRTSGGAYNEQFF

d_gene: .
v_gene: TRBV4-3
j_gene: TRBJ1-4
abundance: .
len: 17
CDR3nt: TGCGCCAGCAGCCCGCGCTGGTCCGTTGCAACTAATGAAAAACTGTTTTTT
CDR3aa: CASSPRWSVATNEKLFF

d_gene: .
v_gene: TRBV28
j_gene: TRBJ1-5
abundance: .
len: 19
CDR3nt: TGTGCCAGCAGTTCCAACACAAACTTCGGACAGATTAGCAATCAGCCCCAGCATTTT
CDR3aa: CASSSNTNFGQISNQPQHF